This TCR beta chain was profiled in a study of CD8 T cells in ankylosing spondylitis. The study, taken as a whole, reports: Blood from ankylosing spondylitis patients appeared to carry a characteristic roughly 8-variant TCR beta motif. Earlier literature documents some of the motif variants in reactive arthritis synovial fluid and blood. Reportedly, significant enrichment of disease-linked clones occurred in matched ankylosing spondylitis synovial fluid.

5'-RACE, quantitative and with molecular barcodes, yielded the TCR beta libraries. One entry per CDR3 protein, called by TCRdb with MiXCR from the 5' RACE reads. There are 150,000 to 200,000 distinct CDR3 sequences in the sample; approximately 20% occur only once, and approximately 7.8% lies in the top ten. This clonotype was seen repeatedly, ten times or more. As yet, its antigen is unknown. The sample was blood, either unsorted or a sorted T cell fraction (not recorded which). This clonotype originated in a male donor with ankylosing spondylitis or in good health (not recorded which).

CDR3 nucleotide sequence: TGTGCCAGCAGCTGGCAAGGACCCTACGAGCAGTACTTC. Translated, it gives CASSWQGPYEQYF. The chain recombines TRBV3-1 with TRBJ2-7; D unclear. The CDR3 is 13 amino acids. Germline lookup yields CDR1 LGHDT and CDR2 YNNKEL (reference sequence). Trimming removed 5 bases from V and 2 bases from J, with 10 bases in between.